Each of the 9 T cell receptor beta chains below was sequenced from the same sample in a study of T cell responses to AZD1222 COVID-19 vaccine. Produced via immunoSEQ multiplex PCR; TCRdb's table is partial and in-frame only. Of over 140,000 clones listed, almost 95% are singletons. This material consisted of peripheral blood, taken 28 days after the second AZD1222 dose. The receptors shown here come from an adult who received the AZD1222 COVID-19 vaccine.

CDR3 coding DNA: TGTGCCAGCAGCCCTCGACAGAGAACCAACACTGAAGCTTTCTTT. Protein product: CASSPRQRTNTEAFF. The chain uses TRBV5-8 and TRBJ1-1; D possibly corresponds to TRBD1 (5 bases). This CDR3 spans 15 amino acids. Trimming cost V 4 bases and J 2 bases, with 15 bases left between them. In germline, CDR1 is SGHTS, CDR2 YDEGEE.

This clone was picked up one time. This chain links TRBV5-1 with TRBJ2-7; 10 bases are shared with TRBD2. Germline V CDR1 and CDR2: SGHRS, YFSETQ. The length of the CDR3 is 13 residues. The V gene end was trimmed by 2 bases and the J gene end by 5 bases; junction bases not matched to a gene: 1. CDR3 nucleotide sequence: TGCGCCAGCAGCTTCCTAGCGGGAGACGAGCAGTACTTC. Its translation: CASSFLAGDEQYF.

The chain is built from TRBV6-5 and TRBJ1-5; TRBD1 agrees at 10 bases. Per germline, CDR1 MNHEY and CDR2 SVGAGI. This CDR3 is built from 15 residues. Trimming at V came to 5 bases and at J to 7 bases, leaving 8 bases not matched to a gene. CDR3 in DNA: TGTGCCAGCAGTCACGGACAGGGGGTCAGCCAGCCCCAGCATTTT. This translates into CASSHGQGVSQPQHF.

The chain has TRBV29-1 and TRBJ1-1; D remains ambiguous. The germline V and J ends were trimmed by 7 bases and 5 bases, with 17 bases remaining between them. The CDR3 has 13 amino acids. The V gene's germline CDR1 is SQVTM and CDR2 ANQGSEA. The CDR3 sequence is CSGEQALGTEAFF. DNA of the CDR3: TGCAGCGGCGAGCAAGCACTGGGGACTGAAGCTTTCTTT.

The chain has TRBV4-2 and TRBJ2-6; TRBD1 agrees at 8 bases. The CDR3 runs to 17 residues. Germline V CDR1 and CDR2: LGHNA, YNFKEQ. Germline trimming cut 0 bases from V and 1 base from J; bases unmatched to any gene: 2. The CDR3, as DNA: TGTGCCAGCAGCCAAGACGACAGGGGATCTGGGGCCAACGTCCTGACTTTC. This sequence encodes CASSQDDRGSGANVLTF.

The rearrangement uses TRBV7-2 and TRBJ2-6, with D possibly matching TRBD1 (5 bases). The ends were cut back, 5 bases at V and 2 bases at J, with 10 bases in the middle. CDR3 length: 15 amino acids. The germline V gene has CDR1 SGHTA and CDR2 FQGNSA. The CDR3, as DNA: TGTGCCAGCAGCCCAGGGCCAACTGGGGCCAACGTCCTGACTTTC. This codes for CASSPGPTGANVLTF. Supplemented by reference TRBV7-2 and TRBJ2-6, the full variable domain reads GAGVSQSPSNKVTEKGKDVELRCDPISGHTALYWYRQSLGQGLEFLIYFQGNSAPDKSGLPSDRFSAERTGGSVSTLTIQRTQQEDSAVYLCASSPGPTGANVLTFGAGSRLTVL.

The chain has TRBV27 and TRBJ1-4; D is unresolved. Germline V gene lookup returns CDR1 MNHEY and CDR2 SMNVEV (reference sequence). V shed 3 bases and J shed 8 bases, with 10 bases lying between them. There are 13 residues in the CDR3. The CDR3 loop reads CASSLNLGEKLFF. In DNA form, the CDR3 reads TGTGCCAGCAGTTTGAATCTTGGCGAAAAACTGTTTTTT.

The V and J genes are TRBV15 and TRBJ2-7; 8 bases line up with TRBD1. V was pared by 2 bases and J by 3 bases, with 6 bases of the junction left unmatched. Germline-derived CDR1 and CDR2 are LNHNV and YYDKDF (reference sequence). CDR3 size: 15 residues. Here the CDR3 reads CATSRFRDRIYEQYF. The CDR3 DNA follows: TGTGCCACCAGCAGATTTCGGGACAGGATCTACGAGCAGTACTTC.

This chain links TRBV2 with TRBJ1-6; 10 nucleotides align to TRBD1. The V and J ends lost 1 base and 11 bases, in that order; junction bases with no gene match: 5. CDR1 SNHLY and CDR2 FYNNEI come from the germline V gene. CDR3 size: 15 residues. CDR3: CASSEGQGAIPPLHF. CDR3 nucleotides: TGTGCCAGCAGTGAAGGACAGGGGGCGATCCCACCCCTCCACTTT.